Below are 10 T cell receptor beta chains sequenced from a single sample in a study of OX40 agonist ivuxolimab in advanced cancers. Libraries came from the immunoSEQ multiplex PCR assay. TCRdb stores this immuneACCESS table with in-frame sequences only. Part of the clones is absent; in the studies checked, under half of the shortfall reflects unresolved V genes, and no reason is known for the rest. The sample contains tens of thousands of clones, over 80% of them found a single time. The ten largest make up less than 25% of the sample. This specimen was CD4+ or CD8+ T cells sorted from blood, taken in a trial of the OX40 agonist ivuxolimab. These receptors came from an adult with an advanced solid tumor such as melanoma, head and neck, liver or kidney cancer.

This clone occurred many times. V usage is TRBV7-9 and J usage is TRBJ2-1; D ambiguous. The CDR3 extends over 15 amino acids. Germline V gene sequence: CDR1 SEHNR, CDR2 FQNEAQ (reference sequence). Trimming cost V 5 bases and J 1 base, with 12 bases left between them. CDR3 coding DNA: TGTGCCAGCAGCCCCTGGGGAAAGTCCTACAATGAGCAGTTCTTC. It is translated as CASSPWGKSYNEQFF.

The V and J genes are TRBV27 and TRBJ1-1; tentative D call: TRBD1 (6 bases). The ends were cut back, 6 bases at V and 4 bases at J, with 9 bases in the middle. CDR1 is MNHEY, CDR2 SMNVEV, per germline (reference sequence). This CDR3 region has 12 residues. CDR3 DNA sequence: TGTGCCAGCAGCCGGGGGCTCACTGAAGCTTTCTTT. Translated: CASSRGLTEAFF.

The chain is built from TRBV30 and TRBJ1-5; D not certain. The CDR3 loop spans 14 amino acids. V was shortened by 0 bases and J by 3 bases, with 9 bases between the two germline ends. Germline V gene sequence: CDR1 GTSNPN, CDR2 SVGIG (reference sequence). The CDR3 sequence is CAWSVEAYNQPQHF. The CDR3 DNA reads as TGTGCCTGGAGTGTGGAGGCCTACAATCAGCCCCAGCATTTT.

This CDR3 reads CASSQDRASGNEQYF. CDR3 coding DNA: TGTGCCAGCAGCCAAGATCGGGCTAGCGGTAACGAGCAGTACTTC. This sequence joins TRBV4-2 and TRBJ2-7; 7 bases align to TRBD2. The V gene end was trimmed by 0 bases and the J gene end by 5 bases; junction bases not matched to a gene: 7. This CDR3 spans 15 amino acids. CDR1 is LGHNA and CDR2 is YNFKEQ in the germline V gene.

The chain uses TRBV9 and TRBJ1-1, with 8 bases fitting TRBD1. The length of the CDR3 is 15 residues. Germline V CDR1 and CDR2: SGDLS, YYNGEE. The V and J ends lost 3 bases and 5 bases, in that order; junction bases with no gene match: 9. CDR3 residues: CASSASGGYETEAFF. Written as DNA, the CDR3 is TGTGCCAGCAGCGCCTCAGGGGGCTACGAAACTGAAGCTTTCTTT.

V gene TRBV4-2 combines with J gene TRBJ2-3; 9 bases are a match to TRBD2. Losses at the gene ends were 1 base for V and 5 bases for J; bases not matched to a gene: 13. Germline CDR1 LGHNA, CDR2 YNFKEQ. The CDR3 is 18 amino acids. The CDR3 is CASSQVAGGLAGIDTQYF. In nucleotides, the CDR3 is TGTGCCAGCAGCCAAGTAGCTGGGGGGCTAGCGGGAATAGATACGCAGTATTTT.

In DNA, the CDR3 is TGTGCCAGCAGCCTGCGGACTAGCGGGAGTTGGAATGAGCAGTTCTTC. This gives the protein CASSLRTSGSWNEQFF. This rearrangement joins TRBV9 to TRBJ2-1; TRBD2 agrees at 13 bases. CDR1 is SGDLS, CDR2 YYNGEE, per germline. This CDR3 comprises 16 residues. V shed 4 bases, J shed 7 bases, and the junction held 8 bases outside the gene matches.

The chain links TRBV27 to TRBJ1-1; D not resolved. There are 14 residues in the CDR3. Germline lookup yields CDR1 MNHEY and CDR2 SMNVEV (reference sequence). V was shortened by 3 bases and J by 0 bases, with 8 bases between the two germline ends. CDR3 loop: CASSLVDLNTEAFF. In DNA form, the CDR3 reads TGTGCCAGCAGTTTGGTTGATTTGAACACTGAAGCTTTCTTT.

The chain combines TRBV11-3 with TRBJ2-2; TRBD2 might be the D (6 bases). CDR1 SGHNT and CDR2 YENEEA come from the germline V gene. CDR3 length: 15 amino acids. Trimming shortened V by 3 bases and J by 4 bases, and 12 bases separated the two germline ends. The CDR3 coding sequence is TGTGCCAGCAGCTTCCCGGGGGACCTCACCGGGGAGCTGTTTTTT. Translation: CASSFPGDLTGELFF.

Here the CDR3 DNA reads TGTGCCAGCAGCCCTGGCCGAGGCTCCTACGAGCAGTACTTC. Translating it yields CASSPGRGSYEQYF. V is TRBV7-2 and J is TRBJ2-7, with no clear D. Trimming shortened V by 5 bases and J by 0 bases, and 11 bases separated the two germline ends. CDR3 length: 14 residues. CDR1 and CDR2 (germline): SGHTA, FQGNSA.